Shown below are 31 T cell receptor beta chains from a single sample sequenced in a study of blood T cell repertoires in COVID-19. TCRdb's table, derived via immunoSEQ multiplex PCR, lists solely in-frame clones and lacks some. The profile shows roughly 170,000 clones, more than 75% of them singletons. The sample taken for sequencing was peripheral blood. These receptors came from a woman younger than 35 who had recovered from COVID-19.

V usage is TRBV12-2 and J usage is TRBJ2-5; the table's TRBD1 call for D was not verified on the DNA. TRBV12-2 is a listed pseudogene. The CDR3 covers 13 residues. The CDR3 region is CASRLGTEETQYF. As DNA, the CDR3 is TGTGCAAGTCGCTTAGGGACAGAAGAGACCCAGTACTTC.

V and J are TRBV5-1 and TRBJ2-2; D might be TRBD2 (5 bases). CDR3 length: 13 residues. V was shortened by 4 bases and J by 3 bases, with 7 bases between the two germline ends. Germline V gene data show CDR1 as SGHRS and CDR2 as YFSETQ. CDR3 in amino acids: CASSRGDTGELFF. Written as DNA, the CDR3 is TGCGCCAGCAGCCGGGGTGACACCGGGGAGCTGTTTTTT.

The chain combines TRBV24-1 with TRBJ2-3; possible D gene TRBD1, 6 bases. V lost 3 bases and J 2 bases, leaving 14 bases between the germline ends. CDR1 KGHDR and CDR2 SFDVKD come from the germline V gene. The CDR3 is 16 amino acids. The CDR3 coding sequence is TGTGCCACCAGTGATGGGGGACAAAAGGTCACAGATACGCAGTATTTT. Translation: CATSDGGQKVTDTQYF.

V gene TRBV2 combines with J gene TRBJ1-2; D call uncertain. Germline loops: CDR1 SNHLY, CDR2 FYNNEI. With 3 bases removed from V and 8 bases from J, the gap between germline ends came to 13 bases. The CDR3 sequence is 13 residues long. Written as DNA, the CDR3 is TGTGCCAGCAGTGAGAGGAGGGAGGAGGGCTACACCTTC. Translated: CASSERREEGYTF.

The chain employs TRBV14 and TRBJ2-1; 14 bases map to TRBD2. J lost 0 bases, V lost 0 bases, and 7 bases had no gene match. Germline CDR1 and CDR2: SGHDN and FVKESK. This CDR3 has 20 residues. The CDR3 nucleotides are TGTGCCAGCAGCCAAGATCCTAGGACTAGCGGGAGGAGCTCCTACAATGAGCAGTTCTTC. This gives the protein CASSQDPRTSGRSSYNEQFF.

The J gene is TRBJ1-2, the V gene TRBV27, with 8 bases that match TRBD1. The CDR3 is 13 amino acids. The trim removed 5 bases at V and 8 bases at J, leaving 7 bases unmatched. Germline CDR1 reads MNHEY; CDR2 reads SMNVEV (reference sequence). The CDR3 sequence: CASSPRTGSGYTF. CDR3 DNA sequence: TGTGCCAGCAGTCCGAGGACAGGGTCCGGCTACACCTTC.

This chain connects TRBV18 to TRBJ1-1; 10 positions match TRBD1. Trimming cost V 7 bases and J 2 bases; bases outside gene matches: 7. This CDR3 spans 15 amino acids. Per the germline V gene, CDR1 is KGHSH and CDR2 is LQKENI. In nucleotides, the CDR3 is TGTGCCAGCTTCGGACAGGGGGGGATAAACACTGAAGCTTTCTTT. Its protein is CASFGQGGINTEAFF.

The chain is built from TRBV19 and TRBJ1-5; D is unclear. Deletions cut 7 bases from V and 0 bases from J, with 25 bases between. Per the germline V gene, CDR1 is LNHDA and CDR2 is SQIVND (reference sequence). CDR3 length equals 19 residues. The CDR3 nucleotides are TGTGCCAGTACTCCTACTGACACCTTCAATTTTCATAGCAATCAGCCCCAGCATTTT. Its translation is CASTPTDTFNFHSNQPQHF.

The chain couples TRBV27 to TRBJ1-1; D call uncertain. The CDR3 spans 13 residues. V dropped 2 bases and J dropped 1 base, with 5 bases sitting between them. CDR1 is MNHEY and CDR2 is SMNVEV in the germline V gene (reference sequence). The CDR3, as DNA: TGTGCCAGCAGTTTAGGAGAGAACACTGAAGCTTTCTTT. It translates to CASSLGENTEAFF.

J is TRBJ2-1 and V is TRBV7-2; possible D gene TRBD1, 5 bases. V was clipped by 4 bases and J by 6 bases, with 13 bases between them. The germline V gene has CDR1 SGHTA and CDR2 FQGNSA. This CDR3 is built from 14 residues. The CDR3 reads CASSWGADTNEQFF. The CDR3 nucleotides are TGTGCCAGCAGCTGGGGCGCGGATACCAATGAGCAGTTCTTC.

The chain links TRBV6-2 or TRBV6-3 to TRBJ1-1, with TRBD1 as a possible D gene (6 bases). Germline CDR1 and CDR2: MNHEY and SVGEGT. The CDR3 is 12 residues long. V was clipped by 6 bases and J by 5 bases, with 10 bases between them. DNA of the CDR3: TGTGCCAGCAGCACAGGGATGACTGAAGCTTTCTTT. This translates into CASSTGMTEAFF.

V is TRBV9 and J is TRBJ1-1, with a tentative D call TRBD1 (6 bases). V dropped 4 bases and J dropped 5 bases, with 15 bases sitting between them. CDR3 length: 14 residues. Per germline, CDR1 SGDLS and CDR2 YYNGEE. The chain's CDR3 is CASSRTFGQTEAFF. CDR3 nucleotides: TGTGCCAGCAGCCGTACCTTTGGACAGACTGAAGCTTTCTTT.

This chain joins TRBV25-1 and TRBJ1-4; D uncertain. Trimming took off 1 base at V and 3 bases at J, with 9 bases between the two ends. Germline CDR1 is MGHDK and CDR2 is SYGVNS. This CDR3 has 15 amino acids. DNA for the CDR3: TGTGCCAGCAGTGAATGGAGGGCTTCTAATGAAAAACTGTTTTTT. Protein sequence: CASSEWRASNEKLFF.

The V call is TRBV11-2, the J call TRBJ1-2; 8 nucleotides line up with TRBD1. From germline, CDR1 is SGHAT and CDR2 FQNNGV. J was trimmed by 6 bases and V by 0 bases; bases with no gene match: 6. The CDR3 is made up of 15 amino acids. The CDR3 loop is CASSLDLDRGNGYTF. DNA for the CDR3: TGTGCCAGCAGCTTAGACCTCGACAGGGGTAATGGCTACACCTTC.

The chain employs TRBV3-1 (or the pseudogene TRBV3-2) and TRBJ2-7, with 8 bases lining up with TRBD1. Germline V gene data show CDR1 as LGHDT and CDR2 as YNNKEL (reference sequence). This CDR3 has 14 amino acids. The ends lost 1 base at V and 4 bases at J; junction bases unmatched: 3. The DNA for the CDR3 is TGTGCCAGCAGCCAAGGGACAGGGATTTACGAGCAGTACTTC. Amino acids: CASSQGTGIYEQYF.

In nucleotides, the CDR3 is TGTGCCAGCAGTTACTCTTCGGGAGCCTACGAGCAGTACGTC. Its protein is CASSYSSGAYEQYV. This chain links TRBV6-2 or TRBV6-3 with TRBJ2-7; possible D gene TRBD2, 6 bases. Looked up from germline, CDR1 is MNHEY and CDR2 is SVGEGT. Trimming removed 0 bases from V and 2 bases from J, with 8 bases in between. The CDR3 spans 14 residues.

The J gene is TRBJ2-3, the V gene TRBV5-1; 7 nucleotides align to TRBD1. Germline-derived CDR1 and CDR2 are SGHRS and YFSETQ. The CDR3 is 14 residues long. J was trimmed by 4 bases and V by 4 bases; bases with no gene match: 6. CDR3 nucleotide sequence: TGCGCCAGCAGCATATACACAGGGGCAGATACGCAGTATTTT. It translates to CASSIYTGADTQYF.

The chain couples TRBV25-1 to TRBJ1-2; tentative D call: TRBD1 (5 bases). Trimming left V 2 bases short and J 6 bases short, with 10 bases between. This CDR3 comprises 13 residues. CDR1 is MGHDK, CDR2 SYGVNS, per germline. The CDR3 DNA sequence: TGTGCCAGCAGTGAACGGGGCGGGAATGGCTACACCTTC. Protein product: CASSERGGNGYTF.

The rearrangement joins TRBV27 to TRBJ1-6; a weak D match, TRBD1 (5 bases). The V and J ends lost 7 bases and 4 bases respectively, with 14 bases between them. The CDR3 is 15 amino acids. Per the germline V gene, CDR1 is MNHEY and CDR2 is SMNVEV (reference sequence). CDR3 coding DNA: TGTGCCAGCACCGCGGGACGGACGTATAATTCACCCCTCCACTTT. This encodes CASTAGRTYNSPLHF.

CDR3 DNA: TGTGCCAGCAGCTTGGGAGAGACAGGACACACAGATACGCAGTATTTT. Translating it yields CASSLGETGHTDTQYF. V gene TRBV11-2 combines with J gene TRBJ2-3; tentative D call: TRBD1 (6 bases). The V end lost 3 bases, the J end lost 2 bases, and 15 bases lay between the germline ends. The CDR3 sequence is 16 residues long. The V gene's germline CDR1 is SGHAT and CDR2 FQNNGV.

The gene calls are TRBV27 and TRBJ2-1, with no clear D. CDR3 length: 11 residues. CDR1 is MNHEY, CDR2 SMNVEV, per germline (reference sequence). V dropped 3 bases and J dropped 8 bases, with 5 bases sitting between them. CDR3 DNA: TGTGCCAGCAGTTTGGCCGATGAGCAGTTCTTC. Translation: CASSLADEQFF.

CDR3 sequence reads: CASSIRTSNEQFF. CDR3 nucleotide sequence: TGTGCCAGCAGCATTCGTACCAGCAATGAGCAGTTCTTC. This chain joins TRBV3-1 (or the pseudogene TRBV3-2) and TRBJ2-1, with D uncertain. Deletions cut 5 bases from V and 6 bases from J, with 11 bases between. CDR3 length: 13 amino acids. Germline V gives CDR1 LGHDT, CDR2 YNNKEL (reference sequence).

The genes are TRBV12-3 or TRBV12-4 and TRBJ2-7; D remains unclear. The CDR3 contains 12 residues. The V end was cut by 5 bases, the J end by 1 base, with 6 bases between. CDR3 nucleotides: TGTGCCAGCAGTCTCCTTTCCTACGAGCAGTACTTC. Protein sequence: CASSLLSYEQYF.

This chain uses TRBV6-2 or TRBV6-3 with TRBJ1-5, with TRBD1 matching over 11 bases. This CDR3 comprises 16 residues. Unmatched junction bases numbered 7, after V lost 4 bases and J lost 5 bases. Germline-derived CDR1 and CDR2 are MNHEY and SVGEGT. The CDR3 DNA sequence: TGTGCCAGCAGTTTAACCGGGACAGGGGGGTATCAGCCCCAGCATTTT. It codes for CASSLTGTGGYQPQHF.

This chain joins TRBV6-5 and TRBJ1-1, with D unresolved. Germline lookup yields CDR1 MNHEY and CDR2 SVGAGI. The V end was cut by 8 bases, the J end by 1 base, with 11 bases between. The CDR3 has 13 amino acids. CDR3: CASLPVENTEAFF. CDR3 sequence (DNA): TGTGCCAGCCTCCCGGTTGAGAACACTGAAGCTTTCTTT.

V is TRBV1 and J is TRBJ2-3; the D call of TRBD2 is as the table states it, not checked on the DNA. TRBV1 is given as a pseudogene. The CDR3 is 16 amino acids. CDR3 bases: TGCACCAGCAGCCGCCTTAGCGGGGGCAGCACAGATACGCAGTATTTT. Translating it yields CTSSRLSGGSTDTQYF.

In this sample, this clone turned up once. The chain is built from TRBV19 and TRBJ2-3; D unresolved. Trimming removed 6 bases from V and 0 bases from J, with 7 bases in between. The germline gives CDR1 LNHDA, CDR2 SQIVND (reference sequence). This CDR3 is 13 amino acids long. CDR3 in DNA: TGTGCCAGTAGGGCCCGAAGCACAGATACGCAGTATTTT. Translating it yields CASRARSTDTQYF. Variable domain in full (rest from reference TRBV19 and TRBJ2-3): DGGITQSPKYLFRKEGQNVTLSCEQNLNHDAMYWYRQDPGQGLRLIYYSQIVNDFQKGDIAEGYSVSREKKESFPLTVTSAQKNPTAFYLCASRARSTDTQYFGPGTRLTVL.

The CDR3 protein is CASSLAGQGAPEKLFF. CDR3 nucleotides: TGCGCCAGCAGCTTGGCCGGACAGGGGGCGCCTGAAAAACTGTTTTTT. The genes are TRBV5-1 and TRBJ1-4, with TRBD1 matching over 11 bases. The germline V gene encodes CDR1 SGHRS and CDR2 YFSETQ. Losses at the gene ends were 0 bases for V and 7 bases for J; bases not matched to a gene: 5. The CDR3 totals 16 residues.

This clone occurred a few times. The chain joins TRBV1 to TRBJ2-2; TRBD1 was called by the table and not checked on the DNA. TRBV1 is a pseudogene. The CDR3 spans 14 residues. CDR3 DNA: TGCACCAGCAGCCAAGATACAAACACCGGGGAGCTGTTTTTT. It translates to CTSSQDTNTGELFF.

J is TRBJ1-1 and V is TRBV6-5; 12 nucleotides align to TRBD1. Unmatched junction bases numbered 4, after V lost 4 bases and J lost 4 bases. Germline assignment: CDR1 MNHEY and CDR2 SVGAGI. This CDR3 region has 15 residues. This chain's CDR3 is CASSSRDRGPTEAFF. Written as DNA, the CDR3 is TGTGCCAGCAGTTCCCGGGACAGGGGGCCCACTGAAGCTTTCTTT.

The chain employs TRBV11-2 and TRBJ2-5; tentatively, D is TRBD1 (5 bases). The germline gives CDR1 SGHAT, CDR2 FQNNGV. Trimming took off 4 bases at V and 0 bases at J, with 12 bases between the two ends. The CDR3 runs to 15 residues. The CDR3 region has the DNA TGTGCCAGCAGCTCGAACACAGGATACCAAGAGACCCAGTACTTC. This sequence encodes CASSSNTGYQETQYF.